This entry lists 25 T cell receptor beta chains sequenced from one sample in a study of brain metastases from non-small cell lung cancer. Sequenced by immunoSEQ multiplex PCR; TCRdb stores in-frame clones only, minus some. The data show under 3,500 clones, about 81% seen once. The sample consisted of tissue from a brain metastasis. Every receptor here comes from a donor at least 40 years old with non-small cell lung cancer.

The chain carries TRBV30 and TRBJ2-1; no definite D call. V was trimmed by 1 base and J by 2 bases, leaving 9 bases between them. The germline V gene encodes CDR1 GTSNPN and CDR2 SVGIG (reference sequence). CDR3 length: 14 residues. The CDR3 nucleotides read TGTGCCTGGAGTGAAGCATTTCCCTACAATGAGCAGTTCTTC. Residues: CAWSEAFPYNEQFF.

The CDR3 spells CASSPGVARGGSPLHF. The CDR3 region has the DNA TGTGCCAGCAGCCCTGGGGTAGCAAGGGGTGGTTCACCCCTCCACTTT. V usage is TRBV3-1 (or the pseudogene TRBV3-2) and J usage is TRBJ1-6; perhaps TRBD1 as D (5 bases). CDR3 length equals 16 residues. Germline lookup yields CDR1 LGHDT and CDR2 YNNKEL (reference sequence). The V end was cut by 4 bases, the J end by 9 bases, with 19 bases between.

The chain has TRBV28 and TRBJ2-2, with TRBD2 matching 11 bases. Germline trimming cut 10 bases from V and 4 bases from J; bases unmatched to any gene: 5. The CDR3 totals 14 residues. Germline-derived CDR1 and CDR2 are MDHEN and SYDVKM. The CDR3 coding sequence is TGTGCCACATCGACTAGCGGGGTCACCGGGGAGCTGTTTTTT. Its translation is CATSTSGVTGELFF.

This chain uses TRBV6-5 with TRBJ1-5, with 8 positions matching TRBD1. The ends lost 7 bases at V and 0 bases at J; junction bases unmatched: 5. In germline, CDR1 is MNHEY, CDR2 SVGAGI. This CDR3 is 15 amino acids long. Here the CDR3 reads CASMLTGGSNQPQHF. CDR3 bases: TGTGCCAGCATGTTAACAGGGGGTAGCAATCAGCCCCAGCATTTT.

The chain joins TRBV4-1 to TRBJ2-3, with D possibly matching TRBD2 (6 bases). This CDR3 has 16 residues. Deletions cut 0 bases from V and 1 base from J, with 11 bases between. Germline V gene data show CDR1 as MGHRA and CDR2 as YSYEKL. CDR3 residues: CASSQDASSGTDTQYF. CDR3 bases: TGCGCCAGCAGCCAAGATGCTTCTAGCGGCACAGATACGCAGTATTTT.

The chain couples TRBV30 to TRBJ1-6, with D unclear. CDR1 is GTSNPN, CDR2 SVGIG, per germline (reference sequence). V shed 4 bases and J shed 2 bases, with 15 bases lying between them. The CDR3 is made up of 16 amino acids. CDR3 loop: CAWKASQNTYNSPLHF. CDR3 bases: TGTGCCTGGAAAGCCTCCCAGAACACCTATAATTCACCCCTCCACTTT.

The V gene is TRBV29-1, the J gene TRBJ2-3, with D tentatively TRBD1 (6 bases). The germline gives CDR1 SQVTM, CDR2 ANQGSEA. There are 15 residues in the CDR3. The ends were cut back, 5 bases at V and 1 base at J, with 16 bases in the middle. The CDR3 region is CSVSTAGVGTDTQYF. The CDR3 DNA reads as TGCAGCGTTTCCACTGCAGGGGTCGGCACAGATACGCAGTATTTT.

J is TRBJ1-2 and V is TRBV2; 8 nucleotides line up with TRBD1. Germline CDR1 reads SNHLY; CDR2 reads FYNNEI. The V gene end was trimmed by 1 base and the J gene end by 1 base; junction bases not matched to a gene: 2. This CDR3 has 15 amino acids. CDR3 sequence: CASSEGTGSNYGYTF. CDR3 DNA: TGTGCCAGCAGTGAAGGGACAGGGAGTAACTATGGCTACACCTTC. Complete variable domain (other parts from reference TRBV2 and TRBJ1-2): EPEVTQTPSHQVTQMGQEVILRCVPISNHLYFYWYRQILGQKVEFLVSFYNNEISEKSEIFDDQFSVERPDGSNFTLKIRSTKLEDSAMYFCASSEGTGSNYGYTFGSGTRLTVV.

The chain combines TRBV19 with TRBJ2-6; weak D call: TRBD2 (5 bases). Germline CDR1 and CDR2: LNHDA and SQIVND (reference sequence). This CDR3 has 17 amino acids. The V end lost 4 bases, the J end lost 0 bases, and 13 bases lay between the germline ends. The CDR3 loop is CASSKDGGRSGANVLTF. In nucleotides, the CDR3 is TGTGCCAGTAGTAAGGATGGAGGCCGCTCTGGGGCCAACGTCCTGACTTTC.

Note on this clone: One end of the junction does not line up with germline, which may come from a read error. At the DNA level, this CDR3 is encoded by other sequences in the same sample as well. V gene TRBV27 combines with J gene TRBJ2-7; no clear D. Looked up from germline, CDR1 is MNHEY and CDR2 is SMNVEV (reference sequence). The CDR3 sequence is 14 residues long. CDR3 nucleotide sequence: TGTGCCAGCAGTTTTGTAGGGTCCGGCTACGAGCAGTACTTT. Translation: CASSFVGSGYEQYF.

V usage is TRBV6-5 and J usage is TRBJ1-1; D remains unclear. V lost 0 bases, J lost 1 base, and 3 bases lay in between. The CDR3 is 13 residues long. Germline lookup yields CDR1 MNHEY and CDR2 SVGAGI. This CDR3 reads CASSYSKNTEAFF. The CDR3 nucleotides are TGTGCCAGCAGTTACTCTAAGAACACTGAAGCTTTCTTT.

This chain links TRBV5-1 with TRBJ2-1; D call uncertain. The CDR3 is 11 amino acids. Trimming shortened V by 4 bases and J by 6 bases, and 5 bases separated the two germline ends. CDR1 and CDR2 (germline): SGHRS, YFSETQ. The DNA of the CDR3 is TGCGCCAGCAGCGCCCTCAATGAGCAGTTCTTC. This encodes CASSALNEQFF.

The chain recombines TRBV5-1 with TRBJ1-1; no clear D. V shed 2 bases and J shed 5 bases, with 13 bases lying between them. Germline CDR1 is SGHRS and CDR2 is YFSETQ. The length of the CDR3 is 14 residues. The CDR3 DNA is TGCGCCAGCAGCTTCTTCGGGGAAGGAACTGAAGCTTTCTTT. Its translation is CASSFFGEGTEAFF.

The CDR3 loop is CASRGPNQPQHF. CDR3 DNA sequence: TGTGCCAGCAGGGGACCGAATCAGCCCCAGCATTTT. This chain connects TRBV28 to TRBJ1-5; maybe TRBD1 (5 bases). Trimming took off 6 bases at V and 4 bases at J, with 7 bases between the two ends. The CDR3 has 12 amino acids. Germline assignment: CDR1 MDHEN and CDR2 SYDVKM. Full variable domain (remainder filled in from reference TRBV28 and TRBJ1-5): DVKVTQSSRYLVKRTGEKVFLECVQDMDHENMFWYRQDPGLGLRLIYFSYDVKMKEKGDIPEGYSVSREKKERFSLILESASTNQTSMYLCASRGPNQPQHFGDGTRLSIL.

The rearrangement uses TRBV5-5 and TRBJ2-1; D may be TRBD2 (5 bases). This CDR3 region has 19 residues. The V end lost 0 bases, the J end lost 7 bases, and 26 bases lay between the germline ends. Germline V gives CDR1 SGHKS, CDR2 YYEKEE (reference sequence). DNA for the CDR3: TGTGCCAGCAGCTTGGCTCCAAGGAGCAGGAACTACCCGGGAAATGAGCAGTTCTTC. This encodes CASSLAPRSRNYPGNEQFF.

The chain links TRBV10-3 to TRBJ1-2, with D hard to call. CDR3 length equals 14 residues. The V end lost 4 bases, the J end lost 4 bases, and 13 bases lay between the germline ends. CDR1 and CDR2 from the germline V gene are ENHRY and SYGVKD. The CDR3 loop is CAISAPGKAYGYTF. The CDR3 region has the DNA TGTGCCATCAGTGCTCCGGGAAAGGCCTATGGCTACACCTTC.

The V call is TRBV29-1, the J call TRBJ1-2, with a possible D match to TRBD1 (5 bases). This CDR3 comprises 13 residues. CDR1 SQVTM and CDR2 ANQGSEA come from the germline V gene. Trimming took 0 bases from V and 6 from J, leaving 11 bases between them. The CDR3 region has the DNA TGCAGCGTTGAAGATCGGGCAGGGAATGGCTACACCTTC. This sequence encodes CSVEDRAGNGYTF.

In the case of this clone: One end of the junction fails to match germline, which may point to a read error. The chain links TRBV10-1 to TRBJ1-5; weak D call: TRBD1 (5 bases). Germline-derived CDR1 and CDR2 are WNHNN and SYGVQD (reference sequence). The CDR3 has 14 residues. CDR3 in amino acids: CTSSPGEGNQPQHF. In nucleotides, the CDR3 is TGCACCAGCAGCCCGGGGGAGGGAAATCAGCCCCAGCATTTT.

This chain links TRBV10-3 with TRBJ1-3; D ambiguous. The CDR3 spans 16 residues. CDR1 and CDR2 from the germline V gene are ENHRY and SYGVKD. V was shortened by 2 bases and J by 1 base, with 12 bases between the two germline ends. In nucleotides, the CDR3 is TGTGCCATCAGTGAGAGAGCAGGACTTTCTGGAAACACCATATATTTT. Its protein product is CAISERAGLSGNTIYF.

This chain connects TRBV28 to TRBJ1-5, with D hard to call. Trimming removed 3 bases from V and 7 bases from J, with 10 bases in between. CDR1 is MDHEN, CDR2 SYDVKM, per germline. This CDR3 contains 13 residues. CDR3 in amino acids: CASSFGRQQPQHF. As DNA, the CDR3 is TGTGCCAGCAGTTTTGGTCGGCAGCAGCCCCAGCATTTT.

The chain is built from TRBV29-1 and TRBJ2-1; 7 bases match TRBD2. V was clipped by 7 bases and J by 8 bases; unmatched bases: 8. CDR3 length: 12 residues. Looked up from germline, CDR1 is SQVTM and CDR2 is ANQGSEA. The CDR3 sequence: CSGTLRGDEQFF. The CDR3, as DNA: TGCAGCGGTACGTTACGGGGGGATGAGCAGTTCTTC.

CDR3 in amino acids: CASSFTGPGQPQHF. CDR3 coding DNA: TGTGCCAGCAGTTTCACAGGGCCCGGTCAGCCCCAGCATTTT. V usage is TRBV28 and J usage is TRBJ1-5; D perhaps matches TRBD1 (6 bases). The germline V gene encodes CDR1 MDHEN and CDR2 SYDVKM. Trimming removed 3 bases from V and 6 bases from J, with 12 bases in between. CDR3 length: 14 amino acids.

In its sample, this clone was seen a few times. The chain has TRBV5-4 and TRBJ1-1, with 7 bases aligning to TRBD1. V lost 4 bases, J lost 5 bases, and 8 bases stayed unmatched. The germline CDR1 and CDR2 sequences are SGHNT and YYREEE (reference sequence). CDR3 length: 14 amino acids. This CDR3 reads CASSTDRVLTEAFF. In DNA form, the CDR3 reads TGTGCCAGCAGCACAGACAGGGTTCTTACTGAAGCTTTCTTT.

This chain uses TRBV7-2 with TRBJ2-2; no clear D gene. This CDR3 has 14 residues. The ends were cut back, 3 bases at V and 5 bases at J, with 10 bases in the middle. Germline assignment: CDR1 SGHTA and CDR2 FQGNSA. The CDR3 here is CASSFGILTGELFF. DNA of the CDR3: TGTGCCAGCAGCTTTGGGATTTTGACCGGGGAGCTGTTTTTT.

The rearrangement links TRBV6-5 to TRBJ1-5, with 7 bases lining up with TRBD1. Germline trimming cut 0 bases from V and 7 bases from J; bases unmatched to any gene: 6. From germline, CDR1 is MNHEY and CDR2 SVGAGI. This CDR3 region has 15 residues. CDR3 sequence (DNA): TGTGCCAGCAGTTACTCGAGTGGAGGGGGCCAGCCCCAGCATTTT. Its protein product is CASSYSSGGGQPQHF.